This TCR beta chain was found in a study of Ad26.COV2.S vaccination and SARS-CoV-2 variants. As to treatment: around 19 received Ad26.COV2.S at low or high dose, single or two shots; several received placebo; per-sample allocation not given. The study sampled participants on day 63 after the first vaccine or placebo injection. Assay used: immunoSEQ multiplex PCR; TCRdb lists only in-frame clones, some missing. The sample lists 300,000 to 400,000 clones, about nine tenths occurring once. The ends were cut back, 1 base at V and 6 bases at J, with 7 bases in the middle. This CDR3 contains 12 residues. Germline V gives CDR1 SGHTA, CDR2 FQGTGA.

Sequencing was performed on peripheral blood, taken in a trial of Ad26.COV2.S vaccine versus placebo. The TCR was taken from a person between 18 and 60 years old who received the Ad26.COV2.S COVID-19 vaccine or a placebo. This chain links TRBV7-3 with TRBJ2-7; D gene uncertain. CDR3 region: CASSLRPTEQYF. CDR3 coding DNA: TGTGCCAGCAGCTTAAGGCCAACCGAGCAGTACTTC. The entire variable domain, with the rest obtained from reference TRBV7-3 and TRBJ2-7, is as follows: GAGVSQTPSNKVTEKGKYVELRCDPISGHTALYWYRQSLGQGPEFLIYFQGTGAADDSGLPNDRFFAVRPEGSVSTLKIQRTERGDSAVYLCASSLRPTEQYFGPGTRLTVT.